The 22 T cell receptor beta chains below come from one sample, sequenced in a study of T cells after posttransplantation cyclophosphamide. Some clones are missing from TCRdb's copy, which holds only in-frame ones; the method was immunoSEQ multiplex PCR. Among approximately 45,000 clones listed, roughly 92% were seen once. Input material: PBMCs. These receptors all come from a woman between 50 and 59 years old in good health and a related stem cell transplant donor.

V is TRBV5-1 and J is TRBJ2-5, with 14 bases fitting TRBD2. Matching the DNA end better, TRBJ2-7 makes the J call doubtful. Germline V gives CDR1 SGHRS, CDR2 YFSETQ. The CDR3 spans 19 residues. The CDR3 nucleotides are TGCGCCAGCAGAGGGACCACGGGACTAGCGGGAGAGTACTCCTACGAGCAGTACTTC. Translation: CASRGTTGLAGEYSYEQYF.

The chain uses TRBV4-1 and TRBJ1-1; possible D gene TRBD1, 5 bases. Trimming removed 4 bases at V and 5 bases at J, with 14 bases between. The germline CDR1 and CDR2 sequences are MGHRA and YSYEKL. The CDR3 covers 14 residues. CDR3 region: CASSRPQAGTEAFF. The DNA of the CDR3 is TGCGCCAGCAGCCGCCCACAGGCGGGGACTGAAGCTTTCTTT.

The rearrangement uses TRBV5-4 and TRBJ2-7; maybe TRBD2 (6 bases). Trimming left V 4 bases short and J 3 bases short, with 14 bases between. CDR1 SGHNT and CDR2 YYREEE come from the germline V gene (reference sequence). The CDR3 has 14 amino acids. For the CDR3, the DNA is TGTGCCAGCAGCGGTACCGGGACTGTCTACGAGCAGTACTTC. Protein product: CASSGTGTVYEQYF.

This chain joins TRBV5-1 and TRBJ1-1; 9 bases fit TRBD1. This CDR3 contains 14 residues. Germline values: CDR1 SGHRS, CDR2 YFSETQ. Unmatched junction bases numbered 2, after V lost 4 bases and J lost 1 base. The CDR3 reads CASSRGQGNTEAFF. The CDR3 DNA follows: TGCGCCAGCAGCCGGGGACAGGGGAACACTGAAGCTTTCTTT.

The chain couples TRBV7-7 to TRBJ2-1, with D tentatively TRBD2 (6 bases). Deletions cut 8 bases from V and 0 bases from J, with 14 bases between. This CDR3 is built from 15 residues. The V gene's germline CDR1 is SSHAT and CDR2 FNYEAQ (reference sequence). The CDR3 sequence: CASGDGGSSYNEQFF. DNA of the CDR3: TGTGCCAGCGGGGACGGGGGAAGCTCCTACAATGAGCAGTTCTTC. Full variable domain (missing parts from reference TRBV7-7 and TRBJ2-1): GAGVSQSPRYKVTKRGQDVTLRCDPISSHATLYWYQQALGQGPEFLTYFNYEAQPDKSGLPSDRFSAERPEGSISTLTIQRTEQRDSAMYRCASGDGGSSYNEQFFGPGTRLTVL.

The rearrangement links TRBV5-1 to TRBJ2-6, with 8 bases identical to TRBD2. Unmatched junction bases numbered 15, after V lost 3 bases and J lost 4 bases. The CDR3 covers 19 residues. Per the germline V gene, CDR1 is SGHRS and CDR2 is YFSETQ. The CDR3 here is CASSSFGGAGGTGANVLTF. The CDR3 DNA sequence: TGCGCCAGCAGCTCCTTCGGAGGGGCGGGGGGCACCGGGGCCAACGTCCTGACTTTC. The variable domain in full, with the rest retrieved from reference TRBV5-1 and TRBJ2-6, is KAGVTQTPRYLIKTRGQQVTLSCSPISGHRSVSWYQQTPGQGLQFLFEYFSETQRNKGNFPGRFSGRQFSNSRSEMNVSTLELGDSALYLCASSSFGGAGGTGANVLTFGAGSRLTVL.

As DNA, the CDR3 is TGCAGCGTTGAAGATGGGACAGGGCGGGCTAATGAAAAACTGTTTTTT. This sequence encodes CSVEDGTGRANEKLFF. The chain carries TRBV29-1 and TRBJ1-4; 9 bases line up with TRBD1. The germline gives CDR1 SQVTM, CDR2 ANQGSEA. The CDR3 extends over 16 amino acids. Trimming cost V 0 bases and J 3 bases; bases outside gene matches: 5.

The chain couples TRBV5-6 to TRBJ2-3; D is possibly TRBD1 (6 bases). Deletions cut 4 bases from V and 9 bases from J, with 12 bases between. This CDR3 spans 12 amino acids. Germline V lookup: CDR1 SGHDT, CDR2 YYEEEE. DNA of the CDR3: TGTGCCAGCAGCCTGGGGACACTCACGCAGTATTTT. This sequence encodes CASSLGTLTQYF. Together with reference TRBV5-6 and TRBJ2-3, the CDR3 gives the full variable domain: DAGVTQSPTHLIKTRGQQVTLRCSPKSGHDTVSWYQQALGQGPQFIFQYYEEEERQRGNFPDRFSGHQFPNYSSELNVNALLLGDSALYLCASSLGTLTQYFGPGTRLTVL.

The chain employs TRBV6-5 and TRBJ2-2; a possible D gene is TRBD1 (7 bases). V was pared by 8 bases and J by 7 bases, with 14 bases between. CDR1 MNHEY and CDR2 SVGAGI come from the germline V gene. The CDR3 consists of 13 residues. The CDR3 coding sequence is TGTGCCAGCCTGGCAGGGGGGCACGGGGAGCTGTTTTTT. It encodes CASLAGGHGELFF.

The chain employs TRBV10-1 and TRBJ2-7; 8 bases are shared with TRBD2. The V gene's germline CDR1 is WNHNN and CDR2 SYGVQD (reference sequence). The trim removed 6 bases at V and 4 bases at J, leaving 11 bases unmatched. The CDR3 is 15 amino acids. CDR3 DNA sequence: TGCGCCAGCAGCCCCGGGGGCGGGAGGACGTACGAGCAGTACTTC. Residues: CASSPGGGRTYEQYF.

In the case of this clone: The sample holds other DNA sequences that translate to the same CDR3. V gene TRBV23-1 combines with J gene TRBJ1-6, with D possibly matching TRBD1 (6 bases). TRBV23-1 is known as an ORF, though its function is uncertain. This CDR3 has 15 residues. V gave up 11 bases and J gave up 0 bases, with 14 bases separating them. The CDR3 region has the DNA TGCGCCCCAGGGGAGTTCAGCTCCTATAATTCACCCCTCCACTTT. It yields the protein CAPGEFSSYNSPLHF.

The chain recombines TRBV7-9 with TRBJ2-7; D possibly corresponds to TRBD1 (5 bases). The CDR3 sequence is 14 residues long. Between the trimmed V and J ends, which lost 2 bases and 5 bases, there was a span of 13 bases. Germline lookup yields CDR1 SEHNR and CDR2 FQNEAQ (reference sequence). CDR3 bases: TGTGCCAGCAGCTTACAGGGTTTTGGCGACGAGCAGTACTTC. The encoded protein is CASSLQGFGDEQYF. The full variable domain, its missing parts supplied by reference TRBV7-9 and TRBJ2-7, is DTGVSQNPRHKITKRGQNVTFRCDPISEHNRLYWYRQTLGQGPEFLTYFQNEAQLEKSRLLSDRFSAERPKGSFSTLEIQRTEQGDSAMYLCASSLQGFGDEQYFGPGTRLTVT.

This clone appeared a single time. The chain uses TRBV2 and TRBJ1-5; D is unclear. The V end was cut by 7 bases, the J end by 6 bases, with 13 bases between. The CDR3 is made up of 13 amino acids. Per the germline V gene, CDR1 is SNHLY and CDR2 is FYNNEI. Here the CDR3 reads CASMGGGGQPQHF. In DNA form, the CDR3 reads TGTGCCAGCATGGGCGGAGGTGGTCAGCCCCAGCATTTT.

This rearrangement joins TRBV30 to TRBJ1-6; no reliable D call. The CDR3 extends over 12 amino acids. The germline V gene encodes CDR1 GTSNPN and CDR2 SVGIG (reference sequence). Trimming took 0 bases from V and 8 from J, leaving 5 bases between them. As DNA, the CDR3 is TGTGCCTGGAGTGTGGAGGATTCACCCCTCCACTTT. This encodes CAWSVEDSPLHF.

This chain links TRBV5-1 with TRBJ2-1; 8 bases line up with TRBD2. This CDR3 spans 16 amino acids. V lost 0 bases, J lost 0 bases, and 2 bases stayed unmatched. CDR1 is SGHRS, CDR2 YFSETQ, per germline. This CDR3 is CASSLGSGSSYNEQFF. CDR3 nucleotides: TGCGCCAGCAGCTTGGGGAGCGGGAGCTCCTACAATGAGCAGTTCTTC.

The J gene is TRBJ2-5, the V gene TRBV11-2; a possible D gene is TRBD1 (6 bases). The CDR3 spans 15 residues. Trimming pared 0 bases from V and 2 bases from J, leaving 10 bases between. Germline loops: CDR1 SGHAT, CDR2 FQNNGV. This chain's CDR3 is CASSLDLQGQETQYF. The CDR3 coding sequence is TGTGCCAGCAGCTTAGATCTCCAGGGGCAAGAGACCCAGTACTTC.

This chain links TRBV6-5 with TRBJ2-7; the D gene is possibly TRBD1 (6 bases). CDR3 length: 13 residues. The germline V gene has CDR1 MNHEY and CDR2 SVGAGI. V was pared by 7 bases and J by 1 base, with 11 bases between. The CDR3 reads CASTEQGSYEQYF. The CDR3 nucleotides read TGTGCCAGCACCGAACAGGGTTCCTACGAGCAGTACTTC.

The V and J genes are TRBV5-1 and TRBJ2-7; 9 bases map to TRBD2. The trim removed 3 bases at V and 4 bases at J, leaving 5 bases unmatched. The CDR3 loop spans 14 amino acids. Germline V gene lookup returns CDR1 SGHRS and CDR2 YFSETQ. The CDR3 DNA follows: TGCGCCAGCAGCTGGGGACTAGCTGGGTACGAGCAGTACTTC. It encodes CASSWGLAGYEQYF.

This sequence joins TRBV30 and TRBJ2-1, with a possible D match to TRBD1 (6 bases). V was pared by 4 bases and J by 6 bases, with 16 bases between. Germline V gives CDR1 GTSNPN, CDR2 SVGIG (reference sequence). The CDR3 consists of 14 residues. The CDR3 loop reads CAWMHRERGNEQFF. CDR3 coding DNA: TGTGCCTGGATGCACAGGGAAAGGGGCAATGAGCAGTTCTTC. Full variable domain (missing parts from reference TRBV30 and TRBJ2-1): SQTIHQWPATLVQPVGSPLSLECTVEGTSNPNLYWYRQAAGRGLQLLFYSVGIGQISSEVPQNLSASRPQDRQFILSSKKLLLSDSGFYLCAWMHRERGNEQFFGPGTRLTVL.

The chain uses TRBV11-3 and TRBJ2-5, with 7 positions matching TRBD2. V lost 1 base, J lost 4 bases, and 0 bases stayed unmatched. Germline V gives CDR1 SGHNT, CDR2 YENEEA. There are 13 residues in the CDR3. CDR3 DNA sequence: TGTGCCAGCAGCTTAGGCGGGAGAGAGACCCAGTACTTC. Translated, it gives CASSLGGRETQYF.

The chain links TRBV6-5 to TRBJ1-2; 7 nucleotides agree with TRBD1. CDR3 length: 14 residues. The junction had 2 bases not matched to a gene; V was cut back by 2 bases and J by 2 bases. The germline V gene encodes CDR1 MNHEY and CDR2 SVGAGI. The CDR3 nucleotides read TGTGCCAGCAGTTACGACAGGGTAAACTATGGCTACACCTTC. Amino acids: CASSYDRVNYGYTF.

V is TRBV18 and J is TRBJ1-2; TRBD1 agrees at 7 bases. Germline V lookup: CDR1 KGHSH, CDR2 LQKENI. V lost 2 bases and J lost 2; bases outside the gene matches: 2. This CDR3 contains 14 residues. The CDR3 bases are TGTGCCAGCTCACCAGGACAGGAGAACTATGGCTACACCTTC. It is translated as CASSPGQENYGYTF.